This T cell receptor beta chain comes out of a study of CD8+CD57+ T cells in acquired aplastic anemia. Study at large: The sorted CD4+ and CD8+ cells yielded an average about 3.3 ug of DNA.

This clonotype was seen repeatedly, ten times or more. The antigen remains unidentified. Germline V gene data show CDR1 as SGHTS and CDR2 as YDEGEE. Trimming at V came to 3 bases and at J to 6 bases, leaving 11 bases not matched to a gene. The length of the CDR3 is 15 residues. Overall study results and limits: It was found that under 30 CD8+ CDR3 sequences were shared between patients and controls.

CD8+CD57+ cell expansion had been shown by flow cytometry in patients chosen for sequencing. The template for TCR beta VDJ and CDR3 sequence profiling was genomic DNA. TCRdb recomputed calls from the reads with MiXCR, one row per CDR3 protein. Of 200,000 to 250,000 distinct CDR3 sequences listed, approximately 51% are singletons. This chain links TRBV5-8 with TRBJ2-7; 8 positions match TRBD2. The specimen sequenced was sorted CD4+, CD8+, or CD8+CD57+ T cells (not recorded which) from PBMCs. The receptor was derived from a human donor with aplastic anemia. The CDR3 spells CASSSSGTSGFEQYF. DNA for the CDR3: TGTGCCAGCAGCTCCTCCGGGACTAGTGGATTCGAGCAGTACTTC.